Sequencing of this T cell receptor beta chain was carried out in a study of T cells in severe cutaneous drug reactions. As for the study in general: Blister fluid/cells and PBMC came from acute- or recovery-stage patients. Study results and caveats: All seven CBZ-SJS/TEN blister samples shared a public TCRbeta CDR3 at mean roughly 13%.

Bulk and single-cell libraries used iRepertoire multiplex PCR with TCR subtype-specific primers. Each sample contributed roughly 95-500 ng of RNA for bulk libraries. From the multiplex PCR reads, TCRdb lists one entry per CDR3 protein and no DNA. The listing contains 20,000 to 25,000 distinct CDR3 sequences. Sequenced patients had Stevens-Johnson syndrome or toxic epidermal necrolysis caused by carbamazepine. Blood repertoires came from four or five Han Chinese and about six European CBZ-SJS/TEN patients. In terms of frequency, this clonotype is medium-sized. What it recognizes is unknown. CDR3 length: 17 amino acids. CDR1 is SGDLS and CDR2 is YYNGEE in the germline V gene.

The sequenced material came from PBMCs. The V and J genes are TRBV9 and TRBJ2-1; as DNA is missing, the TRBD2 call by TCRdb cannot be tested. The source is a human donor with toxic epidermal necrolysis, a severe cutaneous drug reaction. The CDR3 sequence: CASSGTGVGPAGNEQFF.